The 29 T cell receptor beta chains below come from one sample, sequenced in a study of cytotoxic CD8 clonotypes in ibrutinib-treated CLL. Sequenced by immunoSEQ multiplex PCR; TCRdb stores in-frame clones only, minus some. The sample has about 56,000 clones, roughly 50% seen once; the top ten hold roughly 22%. Sequenced here: PBMCs, sampled after 24 months of ibrutinib treatment. The receptors derive from a human donor with chronic lymphocytic leukemia.

The CDR3 DNA reads as TGTGCCAGCAGCCTGCTAAGGGGACTGGCCGGGGAGCTGTTTTTT. It specifies CASSLLRGLAGELFF. The chain employs TRBV5-6 and TRBJ2-2, with D maybe TRBD2 (6 bases). The germline V and J ends were trimmed by 4 bases and 6 bases, with 16 bases remaining between them. The V gene's germline CDR1 is SGHDT and CDR2 YYEEEE. The CDR3 is 15 amino acids.

This clone has at least ten counts. The chain couples TRBV7-9 to TRBJ2-3, with D hard to call. In germline, CDR1 is SEHNR, CDR2 FQNEAQ (reference sequence). The V and J ends lost 3 bases and 2 bases respectively, with 3 bases between them. The CDR3 is 12 amino acids. The CDR3 nucleotides are TGTGCCAGCAGCTTCGTCACAGATACGCAGTATTTT. Translation gives CASSFVTDTQYF.

The sample holds many counts of this clone. The chain couples TRBV25-1 to TRBJ2-5; 7 bases fit TRBD1. V lost 4 bases to trimming and J lost 3 bases; unmatched junction nucleotides: 8. The CDR3 is 15 residues long. Germline CDR1 and CDR2: MGHDK and SYGVNS. DNA of the CDR3: TGTGCCAGCAGTGTCTTCGGGCAGGGGGAAGAGACCCAGTACTTC. This codes for CASSVFGQGEETQYF.

CDR3: CASSLVPGLTDTQYF. The DNA for the CDR3 is TGTGCCAGCAGCTTAGTTCCAGGGCTAACAGATACGCAGTATTTT. The chain is built from TRBV7-2 and TRBJ2-3, with a tentative D call TRBD1 (5 bases). The V gene lost 1 base and the J gene lost 3 bases, with 11 bases spanning the gap. The CDR3 consists of 15 residues. CDR1 is SGHTA, CDR2 FQGNSA, per germline. Variable domain in full (rest from reference TRBV7-2 and TRBJ2-3): GAGVSQSPSNKVTEKGKDVELRCDPISGHTALYWYRQSLGQGLEFLIYFQGNSAPDKSGLPSDRFSAERTGGSVSTLTIQRTQQEDSAVYLCASSLVPGLTDTQYFGPGTRLTVL.

The chain links TRBV19 to TRBJ2-2; D gene unclear. The CDR3 sequence is 12 residues long. The V gene lost 6 bases and the J gene lost 5 bases, with 7 bases spanning the gap. Germline values: CDR1 LNHDA, CDR2 SQIVND (reference sequence). The CDR3 DNA sequence: TGTGCCAGTAGAGACTCAACCGGGGAGCTGTTTTTT. Protein product: CASRDSTGELFF.

This chain connects TRBV5-4 to TRBJ2-2; D unclear. This CDR3 is built from 14 residues. V lost 1 base and J lost 4, with 8 bases in between. The V gene's germline CDR1 is SGHNT and CDR2 YYREEE (reference sequence). In nucleotides, the CDR3 is TGTGCCAGCAGCTTGTGGGGTAGCACCGGGGAGCTGTTTTTT. Amino acids: CASSLWGSTGELFF. Full variable domain (remainder filled in from reference TRBV5-4 and TRBJ2-2): ETGVTQSPTHLIKTRGQQVTLRCSSQSGHNTVSWYQQALGQGPQFIFQYYREEENGRGNFPPRFSGLQFPNYSSELNVNALELDDSALYLCASSLWGSTGELFFGEGSRLTVL.

The chain is built from TRBV5-1 and TRBJ1-2; 7 bases align to TRBD1. Germline lookup yields CDR1 SGHRS and CDR2 YFSETQ. The CDR3 has 14 residues. V was clipped by 0 bases and J by 7 bases; unmatched bases: 6. CDR3 nucleotides: TGCGCCAGCAGCTTGGGGCTGACAGGGTTTGGCTACACCTTC. Translation gives CASSLGLTGFGYTF. Combining the CDR3 with reference TRBV5-1 and TRBJ1-2 gives the whole variable domain KAGVTQTPRYLIKTRGQQVTLSCSPISGHRSVSWYQQTPGQGLQFLFEYFSETQRNKGNFPGRFSGRQFSNSRSEMNVSTLELGDSALYLCASSLGLTGFGYTFGSGTRLTVV.

This clone was observed a handful of times. This chain connects TRBV7-8 to TRBJ1-1, with D uncertain. The germline V gene has CDR1 SGHVS and CDR2 FQNEAQ. This CDR3 has 12 residues. V lost 1 base to trimming and J lost 9 bases, with 9 bases between them. DNA of the CDR3: TGTGCCAGCAGCTTAGGGGTCGGCCAAGCTTTCTTT. Translated, it gives CASSLGVGQAFF.

The chain carries TRBV5-1 and TRBJ1-3; TRBD1 might be the D (5 bases). V lost 0 bases, J lost 4 bases, and 5 bases lay in between. The CDR3 sequence is 13 residues long. Germline-derived CDR1 and CDR2 are SGHRS and YFSETQ. CDR3 in DNA: TGCGCCAGCAGCTTGGACAGGGGAAACACCATATATTTT. Protein product: CASSLDRGNTIYF.

This chain uses TRBV5-6 with TRBJ2-7; 11 positions match TRBD2. The CDR3 loop spans 14 amino acids. V dropped 4 bases and J dropped 7; count of bases not matched to a gene: 7. Looked up from germline, CDR1 is SGHDT and CDR2 is YYEEEE. The CDR3 bases are TGTGCCAGCAGCGGAGCGGGACTAGCGGAGGAGCAGTACGTC. Translation gives CASSGAGLAEEQYV.

This chain joins TRBV7-9 and TRBJ2-5; 7 positions match TRBD2. The CDR3 totals 15 residues. V gave up 3 bases and J gave up 4 bases; unmatched junction bases: 8. Germline values: CDR1 SEHNR, CDR2 FQNEAQ (reference sequence). CDR3 sequence: CASSFGGLVRETQYF. DNA of the CDR3: TGTGCCAGCAGCTTCGGGGGGTTGGTTCGAGAGACCCAGTACTTC.

V and J are TRBV6-6 and TRBJ1-2; D gene ambiguous. Per the germline V gene, CDR1 is MNHNY and CDR2 is SVGAGI (reference sequence). This CDR3 has 15 amino acids. With 0 bases removed from V and 8 bases from J, the gap between germline ends came to 16 bases. CDR3 nucleotides: TGTGCCAGCAGTTACTCCGCTGATAAGGGCCGGGGCTACACCTTC. This sequence encodes CASSYSADKGRGYTF.

This chain connects TRBV5-6 to TRBJ2-1; D perhaps matches TRBD1 (6 bases). This CDR3 is 13 amino acids long. Germline V CDR1 and CDR2: SGHDT, YYEEEE. Trimming cost V 5 bases and J 7 bases, with 13 bases left between them. The CDR3 coding sequence is TGTGCCAGCAGACAGACAGGTTTTAATGAGCAGTTCTTC. It translates to CASRQTGFNEQFF.

This chain connects TRBV7-8 to TRBJ2-5; no clear D. The germline V gene encodes CDR1 SGHVS and CDR2 FQNEAQ. There are 13 residues in the CDR3. With 0 bases removed from V and 4 bases from J, the gap between germline ends came to 6 bases. CDR3 sequence reads: CASSLADIETQYF. As DNA, the CDR3 is TGTGCCAGCAGCTTAGCGGATATAGAGACCCAGTACTTC.

The chain joins TRBV7-8 to TRBJ1-3; no reliable D call. The CDR3 contains 15 residues. V shed 5 bases and J shed 0 bases, with 11 bases lying between them. Germline lookup yields CDR1 SGHVS and CDR2 FQNEAQ. In DNA form, the CDR3 reads TGTGCCAGCAGCCGCGACGGTAACTCTGGAAACACCATATATTTT. Its translation: CASSRDGNSGNTIYF.

The chain is built from TRBV6-5 and TRBJ2-2; D gene unclear. Trimming pared 5 bases from V and 2 bases from J, leaving 9 bases between. CDR1 MNHEY and CDR2 SVGAGI come from the germline V gene. The CDR3 extends over 14 amino acids. CDR3 amino acids: CASSRASNTGELFF. CDR3 DNA: TGTGCCAGCAGTCGGGCCTCCAACACCGGGGAGCTGTTTTTT.

The CDR3 region is CASSRSTGSNTGELFF. The DNA of the CDR3 is TGTGCCAGCTCGCGGTCGACAGGCTCGAACACCGGGGAGCTGTTTTTT. The genes are TRBV18 and TRBJ2-2; D is possibly TRBD1 (6 bases). The germline CDR1 and CDR2 sequences are KGHSH and LQKENI. The CDR3 totals 16 residues. The V end was cut by 6 bases, the J end by 0 bases, with 14 bases between.

This clone came up many times. The gene calls are TRBV19 and TRBJ2-1, with D possibly matching TRBD2 (5 bases). Trimming removed 3 bases at V and 4 bases at J, with 13 bases between. The CDR3 length is 15 residues. Germline CDR1 reads LNHDA; CDR2 reads SQIVND (reference sequence). CDR3: CASSIGGRAYNEQFF. CDR3 DNA sequence: TGTGCCAGTAGTATTGGCGGGCGAGCTTACAATGAGCAGTTCTTC.

The sample holds a few counts of this clone. The chain uses TRBV25-1 and TRBJ1-6; D gene uncertain. The length of the CDR3 is 14 residues. V lost 5 bases and J lost 6, with 11 bases in between. Germline CDR1 MGHDK, CDR2 SYGVNS. The CDR3 sequence is CASSSVNFNSPLHF. The CDR3 DNA is TGTGCCAGCAGTTCAGTGAACTTTAATTCACCCCTCCACTTT.

V is TRBV7-9 and J is TRBJ2-7; maybe TRBD1 (6 bases). With 1 base removed from V and 3 bases from J, the gap between germline ends came to 10 bases. Germline loops: CDR1 SEHNR, CDR2 FQNEAQ (reference sequence). The CDR3 extends over 14 amino acids. The CDR3 loop reads CASSLGSTGYEQYF. The CDR3 nucleotides read TGTGCCAGCAGCTTAGGTTCGACAGGCTACGAGCAGTACTTC.

The CDR3 spells CASSVQGAGEKLFF. The CDR3, as DNA: TGCGCCAGCAGCGTACAGGGGGCAGGGGAAAAACTGTTTTTT. The rearrangement joins TRBV5-1 to TRBJ1-4; 9 nucleotides line up with TRBD1. CDR1 and CDR2 (germline): SGHRS, YFSETQ. The ends lost 4 bases at V and 8 bases at J; junction bases unmatched: 6. The CDR3 is 14 residues long.

This clone has a handful of counts. This chain uses TRBV5-1 with TRBJ2-7; D is unresolved. CDR1 and CDR2 (germline): SGHRS, YFSETQ. The CDR3 extends over 15 amino acids. Trimming shortened V by 1 base and J by 1 base, and 12 bases separated the two germline ends. The CDR3 region is CASSLLDPPSYEQYF. The CDR3 coding sequence is TGCGCCAGCAGCTTGTTGGACCCTCCTTCCTACGAGCAGTACTTC.

The chain has TRBV6-5 and TRBJ2-2; 7 bases match TRBD2. The trim removed 6 bases at V and 7 bases at J, leaving 8 bases unmatched. Germline V gene data show CDR1 as MNHEY and CDR2 as SVGAGI. The length of the CDR3 is 14 residues. CDR3 sequence: CASRREGLGGELFF. DNA of the CDR3: TGTGCCAGCAGGAGGGAGGGGCTCGGCGGGGAGCTGTTTTTT.

This chain joins TRBV9 and TRBJ1-1, with a tentative D call TRBD1 (5 bases). This CDR3 contains 15 residues. The germline V gene encodes CDR1 SGDLS and CDR2 YYNGEE. Deletions cut 3 bases from V and 4 bases from J, with 16 bases between. CDR3 in DNA: TGTGCCAGCAGCGGGGTGGGATTTGGGACCACTGAAGCTTTCTTT. Its translation is CASSGVGFGTTEAFF.

This clone was picked up many times. V is TRBV19 and J is TRBJ2-7, with D possibly being TRBD1 (5 bases). Trimming pared 9 bases from V and 4 bases from J, leaving 10 bases between. The CDR3 is 11 amino acids. In germline, CDR1 is LNHDA, CDR2 SQIVND (reference sequence). The CDR3 loop is CASQGLYEQYF. The CDR3 coding sequence is TGTGCCAGCCAGGGTCTGTACGAGCAGTACTTC.

This clone was counted many times. The chain joins TRBV6-1 to TRBJ2-5, with D uncertain. The V gene's germline CDR1 is MNHNS and CDR2 SASEGT. Trimming pared 8 bases from V and 1 base from J, leaving 11 bases between. This CDR3 has 13 amino acids. In nucleotides, the CDR3 is TGTGCCAGCGTAAAGGTGGGCCAAGAGACCCAGTACTTC. Translating it yields CASVKVGQETQYF.

The chain links TRBV11-2 to TRBJ2-5; D call uncertain. V was cut by 1 base and J by 5 bases, with 14 bases left in between. The CDR3 sequence is 15 residues long. The germline V gene encodes CDR1 SGHAT and CDR2 FQNNGV. The CDR3 bases are TGTGCCAGCAGCTTAGGTGAGGCCTCCAGGGAGACCCAGTACTTC. Translated: CASSLGEASRETQYF.

This clone turned up a few times. This sequence joins TRBV7-9 and TRBJ2-5, with D unclear. This CDR3 has 12 amino acids. V lost 1 base and J 5 bases, leaving 5 bases between the germline ends. Germline V lookup: CDR1 SEHNR, CDR2 FQNEAQ (reference sequence). CDR3 region: CASSLVTETQYF. The CDR3, as DNA: TGTGCCAGCAGCTTAGTGACCGAGACCCAGTACTTC.

The chain employs TRBV6-4 and TRBJ2-2; D possibly uses TRBD1 or TRBD2 (6 bases each). With 4 bases removed from V and 3 bases from J, the gap between germline ends came to 12 bases. The CDR3 is 15 amino acids. Germline CDR1 is MRHNA and CDR2 is SNTAGT. The CDR3 DNA reads TGTGCCAGCAGTGCTCTGGGGGGCCACACCGGGGAGCTGTTTTTT. This translates into CASSALGGHTGELFF.